The sequence of this TCR beta chain was determined in a study of cytomegalovirus exposure and HLA in healthy donors. For the study at large: Genotyping showed 75% to 90% of a few hundred donors falling in the Caucasian-associated ancestry cluster. Findings and caveats of the study: There was a cluster of highly shared sequence variants that was likely a sequencing artifact.

This clone was observed a single time. What it recognizes is unknown. PCR involved 60 Vbeta and 13 Jbeta primers. Sequencing was performed with immunoSEQ multiplex PCR; in TCRdb, only in-frame clones are kept and a portion is missing. The sample holds under 150,000 clones; roughly 62% are singletons and the top ten take about 4.7%. Trimming removed 6 bases from V and 2 bases from J, with 13 bases in between. This CDR3 contains 14 residues. Germline V gene lookup returns CDR1 MDHEN and CDR2 SYDVKM. The chain combines TRBV28 with TRBJ1-1, with D hard to call. This TCR was recovered from a man between 60 and 70 years old in good health and CMV-seronegative. The material sequenced was PBMCs. Written as DNA, the CDR3 is TGTGCCAGCAGCTTGAGCAGGATAAACACTGAAGCTTTCTTT. Protein product: CASSLSRINTEAFF.